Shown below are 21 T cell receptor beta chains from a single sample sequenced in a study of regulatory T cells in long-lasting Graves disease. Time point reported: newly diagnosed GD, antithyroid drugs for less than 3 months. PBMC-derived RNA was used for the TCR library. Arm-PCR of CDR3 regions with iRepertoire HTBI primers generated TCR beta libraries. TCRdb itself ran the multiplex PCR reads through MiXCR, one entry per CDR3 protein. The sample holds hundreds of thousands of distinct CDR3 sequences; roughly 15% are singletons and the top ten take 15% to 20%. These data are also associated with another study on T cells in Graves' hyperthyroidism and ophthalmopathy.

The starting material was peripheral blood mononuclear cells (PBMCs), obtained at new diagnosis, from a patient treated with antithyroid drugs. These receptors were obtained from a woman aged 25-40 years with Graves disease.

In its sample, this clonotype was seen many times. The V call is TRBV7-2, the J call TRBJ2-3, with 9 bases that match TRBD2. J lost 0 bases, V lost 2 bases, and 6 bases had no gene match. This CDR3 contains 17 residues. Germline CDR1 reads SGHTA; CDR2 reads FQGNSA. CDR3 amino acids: CASSLSTAGGSTDTQYF. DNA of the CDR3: TGTGCCAGCAGCTTAAGCACAGCGGGAGGTAGCACAGATACGCAGTATTTT.

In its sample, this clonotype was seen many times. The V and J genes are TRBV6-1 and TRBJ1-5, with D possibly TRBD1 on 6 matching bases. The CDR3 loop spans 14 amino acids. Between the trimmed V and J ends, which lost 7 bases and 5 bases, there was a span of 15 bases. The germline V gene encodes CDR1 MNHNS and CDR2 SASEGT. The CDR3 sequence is CASKDNRDHQPQHF. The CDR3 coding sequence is TGTGCCAGCAAAGATAACAGGGACCATCAGCCCCAGCATTTT.

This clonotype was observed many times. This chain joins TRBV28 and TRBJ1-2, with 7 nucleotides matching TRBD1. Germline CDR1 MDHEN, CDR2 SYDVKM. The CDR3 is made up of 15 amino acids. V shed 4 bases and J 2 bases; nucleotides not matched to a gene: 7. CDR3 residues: CASSSQGGRNYGYTF. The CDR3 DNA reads TGTGCCAGCAGTTCCCAGGGGGGTAGAAACTATGGCTACACCTTC.

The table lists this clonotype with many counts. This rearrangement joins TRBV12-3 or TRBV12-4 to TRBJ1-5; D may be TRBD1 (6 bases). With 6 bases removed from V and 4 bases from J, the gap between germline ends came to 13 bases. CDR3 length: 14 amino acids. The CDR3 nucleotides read TGTGCCAGCAGGACACAGGGACGGAATCAGCCCCAGCATTTT. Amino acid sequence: CASRTQGRNQPQHF.

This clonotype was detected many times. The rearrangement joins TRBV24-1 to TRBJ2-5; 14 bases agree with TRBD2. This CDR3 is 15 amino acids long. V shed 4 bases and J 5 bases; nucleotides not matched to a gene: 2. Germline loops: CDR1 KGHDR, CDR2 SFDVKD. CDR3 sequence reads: CATSERTSGGETQYF. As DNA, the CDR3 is TGTGCCACCAGTGAAAGGACTAGCGGGGGGGAGACCCAGTACTTC.

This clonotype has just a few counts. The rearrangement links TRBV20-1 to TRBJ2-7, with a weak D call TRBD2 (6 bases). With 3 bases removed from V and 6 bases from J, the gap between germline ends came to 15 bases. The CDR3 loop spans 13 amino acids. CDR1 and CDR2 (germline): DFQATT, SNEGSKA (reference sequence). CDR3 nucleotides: TGCAGTGCTAGCGGGAGCACGTCAGGCGAGCAGTACTTC. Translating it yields CSASGSTSGEQYF.

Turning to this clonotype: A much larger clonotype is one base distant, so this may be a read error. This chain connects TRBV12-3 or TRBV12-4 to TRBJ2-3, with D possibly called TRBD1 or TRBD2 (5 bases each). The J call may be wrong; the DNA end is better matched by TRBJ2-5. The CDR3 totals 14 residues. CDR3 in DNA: TGTGCCAGCAGTCACAAGGGGCCTCTGGGAGTCCAGTACTTC. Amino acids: CASSHKGPLGVQYF.

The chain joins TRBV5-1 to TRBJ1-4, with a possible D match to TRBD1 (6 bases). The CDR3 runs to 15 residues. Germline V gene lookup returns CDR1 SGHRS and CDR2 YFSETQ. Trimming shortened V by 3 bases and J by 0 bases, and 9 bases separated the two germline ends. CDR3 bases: TGCGCCAGCAGCTGGGGGCGGTCAACTAATGAAAAACTGTTTTTT. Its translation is CASSWGRSTNEKLFF. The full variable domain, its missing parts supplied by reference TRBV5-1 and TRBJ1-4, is KAGVTQTPRYLIKTRGQQVTLSCSPISGHRSVSWYQQTPGQGLQFLFEYFSETQRNKGNFPGRFSGRQFSNSRSEMNVSTLELGDSALYLCASSWGRSTNEKLFFGSGTQLSVL.

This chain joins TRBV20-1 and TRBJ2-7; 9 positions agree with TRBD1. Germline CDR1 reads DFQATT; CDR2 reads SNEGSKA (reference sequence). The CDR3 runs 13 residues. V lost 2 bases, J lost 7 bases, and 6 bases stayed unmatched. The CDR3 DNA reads TGCAGTGCTAGACGTCCGGGACAGGGTGAGCAGTACTTC. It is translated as CSARRPGQGEQYF.

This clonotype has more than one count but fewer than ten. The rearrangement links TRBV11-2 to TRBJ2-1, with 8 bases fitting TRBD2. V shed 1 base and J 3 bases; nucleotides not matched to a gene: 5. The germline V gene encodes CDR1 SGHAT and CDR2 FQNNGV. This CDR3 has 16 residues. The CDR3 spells CASSLVSGRVYNEQFF. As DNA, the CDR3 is TGTGCCAGCAGCTTAGTGAGCGGGAGAGTCTACAATGAGCAGTTCTTC.

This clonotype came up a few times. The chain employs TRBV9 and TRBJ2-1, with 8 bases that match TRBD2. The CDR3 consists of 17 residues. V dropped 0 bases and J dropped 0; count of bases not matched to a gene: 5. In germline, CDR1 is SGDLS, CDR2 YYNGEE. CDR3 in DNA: TGTGCCAGCAGCGTAGCTCCACTAGCGGTCTCCTACAATGAGCAGTTCTTC. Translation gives CASSVAPLAVSYNEQFF.

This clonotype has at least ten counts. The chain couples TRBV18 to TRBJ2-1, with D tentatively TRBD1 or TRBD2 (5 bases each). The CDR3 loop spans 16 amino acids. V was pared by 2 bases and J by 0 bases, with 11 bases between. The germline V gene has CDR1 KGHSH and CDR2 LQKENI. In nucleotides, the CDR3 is TGTGCCAGCTCACCATCATCCGGGGCCTCCTACAATGAGCAGTTCTTC. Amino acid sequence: CASSPSSGASYNEQFF. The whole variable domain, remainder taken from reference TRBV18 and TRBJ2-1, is NAGVMQNPRHLVRRRGQEARLRCSPMKGHSHVYWYRQLPEEGLKFMVYLQKENIIDESGMPKERFSAEFPKEGPSILRIQQVVRGDSAAYFCASSPSSGASYNEQFFGPGTRLTVL.

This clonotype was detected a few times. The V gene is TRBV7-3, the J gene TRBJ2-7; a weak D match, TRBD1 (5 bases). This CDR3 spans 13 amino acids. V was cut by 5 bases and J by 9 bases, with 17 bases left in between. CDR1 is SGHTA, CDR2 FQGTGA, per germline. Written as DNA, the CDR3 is TGTGCCAGCAGCGAAGGCCCGCAGGGAAGGCAGTACTTC. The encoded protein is CASSEGPQGRQYF.

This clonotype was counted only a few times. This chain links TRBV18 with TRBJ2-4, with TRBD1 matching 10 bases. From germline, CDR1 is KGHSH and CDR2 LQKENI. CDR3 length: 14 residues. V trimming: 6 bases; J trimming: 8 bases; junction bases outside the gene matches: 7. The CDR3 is CASSPGQGLHIQYF. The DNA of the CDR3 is TGTGCCAGCTCTCCGGGACAGGGGTTGCACATTCAGTACTTC. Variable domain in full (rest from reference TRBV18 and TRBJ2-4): NAGVMQNPRHLVRRRGQEARLRCSPMKGHSHVYWYRQLPEEGLKFMVYLQKENIIDESGMPKERFSAEFPKEGPSILRIQQVVRGDSAAYFCASSPGQGLHIQYFGAGTRLSVL.

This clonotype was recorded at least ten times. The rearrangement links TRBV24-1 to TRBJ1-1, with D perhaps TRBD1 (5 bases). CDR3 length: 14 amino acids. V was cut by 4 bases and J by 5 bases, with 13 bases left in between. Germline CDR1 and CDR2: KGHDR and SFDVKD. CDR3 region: CATSEPGGGTEAFF. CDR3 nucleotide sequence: TGTGCCACCAGTGAACCGGGGGGAGGTACTGAAGCTTTCTTT.

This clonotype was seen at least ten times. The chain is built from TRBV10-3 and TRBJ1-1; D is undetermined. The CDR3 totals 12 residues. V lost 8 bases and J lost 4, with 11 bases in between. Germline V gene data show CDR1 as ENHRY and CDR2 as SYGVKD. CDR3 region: CAIRGASTEAFF. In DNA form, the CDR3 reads TGTGCCATCCGTGGCGCGAGCACTGAAGCTTTCTTT.

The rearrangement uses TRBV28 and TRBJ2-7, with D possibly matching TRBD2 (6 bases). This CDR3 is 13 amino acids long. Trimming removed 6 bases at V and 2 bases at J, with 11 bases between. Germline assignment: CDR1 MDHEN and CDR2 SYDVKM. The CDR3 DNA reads TGTGCCAGCAGGTTCGGGGGAGCCTACGAGCAGTACTTC. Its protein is CASRFGGAYEQYF.

CDR3: CAWSASWTVSSYEQYF. The CDR3 DNA follows: TGTGCCTGGAGTGCCTCCTGGACAGTCAGCTCCTACGAGCAGTACTTC. V gene TRBV30 combines with J gene TRBJ2-7; D possibly corresponds to TRBD1 (6 bases). This CDR3 contains 16 residues. Germline V CDR1 and CDR2: GTSNPN, SVGIG (reference sequence). V dropped 1 base and J dropped 0 bases, with 16 bases sitting between them.

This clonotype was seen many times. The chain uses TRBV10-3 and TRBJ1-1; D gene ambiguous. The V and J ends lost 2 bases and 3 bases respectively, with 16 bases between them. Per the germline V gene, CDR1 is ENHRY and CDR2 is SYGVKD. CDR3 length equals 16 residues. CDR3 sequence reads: CAISEEVKKGYTEAFF. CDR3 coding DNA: TGTGCCATCAGTGAGGAGGTTAAAAAGGGTTACACTGAAGCTTTCTTT.

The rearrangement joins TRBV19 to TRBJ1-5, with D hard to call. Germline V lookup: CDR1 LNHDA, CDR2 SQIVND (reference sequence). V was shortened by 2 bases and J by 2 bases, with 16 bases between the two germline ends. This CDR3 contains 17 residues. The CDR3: CASSINHQVSGNQPQHF. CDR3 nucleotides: TGTGCCAGTAGTATAAACCACCAGGTTTCGGGCAATCAGCCCCAGCATTTT.

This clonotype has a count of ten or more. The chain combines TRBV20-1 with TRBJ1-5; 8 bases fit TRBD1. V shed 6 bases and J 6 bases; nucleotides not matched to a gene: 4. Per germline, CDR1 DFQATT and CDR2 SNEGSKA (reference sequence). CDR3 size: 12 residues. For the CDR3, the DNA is TGCAGTGCAAGGACAGGGTCTCAGCCCCAGCATTTT. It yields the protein CSARTGSQPQHF.